This TCR beta chain appears in the sequencing data of a study of beta chain features in type 1 diabetes. The wider study: Regarding age, gender and cell yields, patients proved similar to healthy donors.

This CDR3 spans 13 amino acids. Germline loops: CDR1 SGDLS, CDR2 YYNGEE. V lost 2 bases and J lost 0, with 5 bases in between. Findings and caveats of the study: People with Type 1 diabetes carried modestly yet significantly shorter TCRB CDR3s in all four CD4+ subsets.

The sequenced template was cDNA made from the entire isolated RNA. Repertoires were generated with immunoSEQ multiplex PCR, while TCRdb's copy carries only in-frame clones and drops some. The table has about 740,000 clones, 13% seen once. This clone was picked up a small number of times. As yet, its antigen is unknown. This sample also contains other DNA sequences that code for the same CDR3. The genes are TRBV9 and TRBJ1-1; D unresolved. The sample taken for sequencing was naive CD4+ T cells from blood. The TCR comes from a man younger than 35 with type 1 diabetes. CDR3 loop: CASSVSLNTEAFF. In nucleotides, the CDR3 is TGTGCCAGCAGCGTCTCCCTGAACACTGAAGCTTTCTTT.